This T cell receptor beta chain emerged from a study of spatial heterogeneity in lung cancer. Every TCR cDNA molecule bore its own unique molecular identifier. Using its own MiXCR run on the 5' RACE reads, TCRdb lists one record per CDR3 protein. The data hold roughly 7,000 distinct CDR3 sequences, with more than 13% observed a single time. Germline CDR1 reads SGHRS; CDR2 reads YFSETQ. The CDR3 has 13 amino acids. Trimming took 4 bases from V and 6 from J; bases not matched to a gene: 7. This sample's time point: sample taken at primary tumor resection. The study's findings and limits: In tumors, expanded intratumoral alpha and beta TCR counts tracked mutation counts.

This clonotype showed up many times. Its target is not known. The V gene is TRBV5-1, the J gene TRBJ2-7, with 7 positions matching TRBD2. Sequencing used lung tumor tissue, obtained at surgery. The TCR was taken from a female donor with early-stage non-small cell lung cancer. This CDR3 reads CASSPLGGFEQYF. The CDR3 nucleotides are TGCGCCAGCAGCCCGCTGGGGGGGTTCGAGCAGTACTTC.